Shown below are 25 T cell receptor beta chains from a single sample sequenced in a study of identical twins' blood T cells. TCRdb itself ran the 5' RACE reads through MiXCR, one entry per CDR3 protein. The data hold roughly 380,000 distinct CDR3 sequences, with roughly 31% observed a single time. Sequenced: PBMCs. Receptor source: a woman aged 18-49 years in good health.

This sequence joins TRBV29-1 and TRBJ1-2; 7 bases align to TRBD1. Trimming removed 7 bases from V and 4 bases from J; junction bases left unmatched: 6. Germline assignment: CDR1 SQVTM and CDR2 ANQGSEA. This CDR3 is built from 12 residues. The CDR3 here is CSGEDRLYGYTF. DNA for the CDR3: TGCAGCGGTGAGGACAGGCTCTATGGCTACACCTTC.

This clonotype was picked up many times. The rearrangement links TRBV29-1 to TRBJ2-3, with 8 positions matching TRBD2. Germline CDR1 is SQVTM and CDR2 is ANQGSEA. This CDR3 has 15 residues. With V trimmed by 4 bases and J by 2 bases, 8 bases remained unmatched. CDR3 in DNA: TGCAGCGTTGCCCGGGGGGGGAGCTCCACAGATACGCAGTATTTT. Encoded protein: CSVARGGSSTDTQYF.

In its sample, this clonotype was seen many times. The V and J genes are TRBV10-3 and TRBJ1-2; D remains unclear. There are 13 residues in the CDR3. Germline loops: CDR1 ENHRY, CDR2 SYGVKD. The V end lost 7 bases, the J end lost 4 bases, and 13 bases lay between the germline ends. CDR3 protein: CAITSGTLYGYTF. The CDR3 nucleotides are TGTGCCATCACCTCGGGCACCCTCTATGGCTACACCTTC.

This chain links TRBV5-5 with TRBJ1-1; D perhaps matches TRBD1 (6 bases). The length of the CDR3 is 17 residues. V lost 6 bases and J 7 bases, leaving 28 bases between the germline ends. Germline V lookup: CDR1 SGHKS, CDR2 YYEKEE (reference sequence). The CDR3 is CASIPLGALEKTSEAFF. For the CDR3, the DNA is TGTGCCAGCATCCCCTTGGGGGCCCTGGAAAAAACCAGTGAAGCTTTCTTT.

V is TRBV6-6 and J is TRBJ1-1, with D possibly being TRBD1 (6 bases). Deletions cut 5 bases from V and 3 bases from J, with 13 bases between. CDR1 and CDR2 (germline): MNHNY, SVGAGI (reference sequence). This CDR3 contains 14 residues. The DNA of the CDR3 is TGTGCCAGCAGTCCCCCGAGGGGGTACACTGAAGCTTTCTTT. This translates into CASSPPRGYTEAFF.

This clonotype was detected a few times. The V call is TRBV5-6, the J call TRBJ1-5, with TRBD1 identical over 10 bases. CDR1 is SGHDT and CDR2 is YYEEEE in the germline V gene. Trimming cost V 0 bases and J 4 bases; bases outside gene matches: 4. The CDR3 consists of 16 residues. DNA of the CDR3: TGTGCCAGCAGCTTGGGGGACAGGGGCTGGAATCAGCCCCAGCATTTT. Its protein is CASSLGDRGWNQPQHF.

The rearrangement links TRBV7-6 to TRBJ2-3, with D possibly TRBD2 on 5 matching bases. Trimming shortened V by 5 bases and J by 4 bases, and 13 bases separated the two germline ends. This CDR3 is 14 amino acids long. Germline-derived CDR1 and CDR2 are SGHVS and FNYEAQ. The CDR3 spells CASSPKRSPDTQYF. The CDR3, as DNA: TGTGCCAGCAGCCCCAAGCGGAGTCCAGATACGCAGTATTTT.

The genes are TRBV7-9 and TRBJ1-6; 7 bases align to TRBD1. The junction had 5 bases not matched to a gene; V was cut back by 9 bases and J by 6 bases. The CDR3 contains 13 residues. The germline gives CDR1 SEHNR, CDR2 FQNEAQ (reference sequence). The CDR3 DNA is TGTGCCAGTACAGGGGACTCTAATTCACCCCTCCACTTT. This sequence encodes CASTGDSNSPLHF.

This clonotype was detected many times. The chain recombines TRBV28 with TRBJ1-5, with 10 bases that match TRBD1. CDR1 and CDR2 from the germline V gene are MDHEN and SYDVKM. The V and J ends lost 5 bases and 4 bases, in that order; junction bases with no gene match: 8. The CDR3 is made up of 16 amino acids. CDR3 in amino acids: CASSRDRGASNQPQHF. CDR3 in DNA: TGTGCCAGCAGTCGGGACAGGGGCGCTTCTAATCAGCCCCAGCATTTT. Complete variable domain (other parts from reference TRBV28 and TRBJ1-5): DVKVTQSSRYLVKRTGEKVFLECVQDMDHENMFWYRQDPGLGLRLIYFSYDVKMKEKGDIPEGYSVSREKKERFSLILESASTNQTSMYLCASSRDRGASNQPQHFGDGTRLSIL.

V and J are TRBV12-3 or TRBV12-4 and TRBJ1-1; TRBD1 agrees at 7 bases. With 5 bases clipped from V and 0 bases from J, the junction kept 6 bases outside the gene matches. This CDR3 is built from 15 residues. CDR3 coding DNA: TGTGCCAGCAGTCCTCCGGGACAGATGAACACTGAAGCTTTCTTT. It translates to CASSPPGQMNTEAFF.

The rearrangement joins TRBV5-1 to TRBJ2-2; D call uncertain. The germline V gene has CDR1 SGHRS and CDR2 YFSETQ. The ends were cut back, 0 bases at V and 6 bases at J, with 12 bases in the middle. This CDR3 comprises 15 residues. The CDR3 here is CASSLVVFRSGELFF. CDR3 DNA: TGCGCCAGCAGCTTGGTGGTATTCAGGTCCGGGGAGCTGTTTTTT.

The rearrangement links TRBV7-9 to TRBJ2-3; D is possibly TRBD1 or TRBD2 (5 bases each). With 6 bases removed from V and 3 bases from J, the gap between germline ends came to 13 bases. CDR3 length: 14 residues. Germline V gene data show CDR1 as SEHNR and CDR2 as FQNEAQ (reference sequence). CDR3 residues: CASRLRGLTDTQYF. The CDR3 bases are TGTGCCAGCAGGCTGAGGGGATTGACAGATACGCAGTATTTT.

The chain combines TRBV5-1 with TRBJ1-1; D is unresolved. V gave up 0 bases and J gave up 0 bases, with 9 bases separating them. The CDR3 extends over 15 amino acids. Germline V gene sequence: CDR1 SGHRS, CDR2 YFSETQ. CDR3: CASSLGGHMNTEAFF. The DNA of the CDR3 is TGCGCCAGCAGCTTGGGTGGCCACATGAACACTGAAGCTTTCTTT.

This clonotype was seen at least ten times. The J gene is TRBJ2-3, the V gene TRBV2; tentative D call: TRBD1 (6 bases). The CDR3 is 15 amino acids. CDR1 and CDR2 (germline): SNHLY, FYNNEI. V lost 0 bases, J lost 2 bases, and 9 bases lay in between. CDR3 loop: CASSEAQGYTDTQYF. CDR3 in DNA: TGTGCCAGCAGTGAAGCACAGGGATACACAGATACGCAGTATTTT.

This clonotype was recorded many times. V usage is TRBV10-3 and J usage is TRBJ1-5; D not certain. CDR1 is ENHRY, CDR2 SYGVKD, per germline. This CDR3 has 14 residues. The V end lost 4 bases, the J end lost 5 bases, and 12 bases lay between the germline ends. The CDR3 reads CAISAGRLDQPQHF. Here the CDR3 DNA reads TGTGCCATCAGTGCGGGCCGGCTGGATCAGCCCCAGCATTTT.

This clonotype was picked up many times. The chain's CDR3 is CASSQYRGRLNTEAFF. In nucleotides, the CDR3 is TGTGCCAGCAGCCAATACAGGGGCCGGCTGAACACTGAAGCTTTCTTT. The V call is TRBV7-9, the J call TRBJ1-1, with 7 nucleotides matching TRBD1. Trimming cost V 5 bases and J 0 bases; bases outside gene matches: 9. The CDR3 extends over 16 amino acids. Germline-derived CDR1 and CDR2 are SEHNR and FQNEAQ (reference sequence).

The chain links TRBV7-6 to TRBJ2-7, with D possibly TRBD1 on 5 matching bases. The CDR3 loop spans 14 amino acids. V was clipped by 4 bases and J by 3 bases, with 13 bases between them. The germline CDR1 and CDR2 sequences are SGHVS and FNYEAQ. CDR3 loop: CASSSPGKDYEQYF. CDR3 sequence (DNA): TGTGCCAGCAGCTCGCCAGGGAAAGACTACGAGCAGTACTTC.

The CDR3 reads CASSLRSGPEQFF. The CDR3 nucleotides are TGTGCCAGCAGCCTCAGGTCGGGACCTGAGCAGTTCTTC. This chain links TRBV16 with TRBJ2-1; D possibly matches TRBD1 or TRBD2 (5 bases each). Germline values: CDR1 KGHSY, CDR2 FQNENV. The V end was cut by 4 bases, the J end by 9 bases, with 13 bases between. This CDR3 is built from 13 residues.

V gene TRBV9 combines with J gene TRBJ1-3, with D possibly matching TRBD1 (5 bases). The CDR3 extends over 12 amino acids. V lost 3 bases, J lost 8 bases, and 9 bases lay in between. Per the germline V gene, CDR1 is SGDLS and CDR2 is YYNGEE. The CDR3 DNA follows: TGTGCCAGCAGCGAGGGGCAGGACACCATATATTTT. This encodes CASSEGQDTIYF.

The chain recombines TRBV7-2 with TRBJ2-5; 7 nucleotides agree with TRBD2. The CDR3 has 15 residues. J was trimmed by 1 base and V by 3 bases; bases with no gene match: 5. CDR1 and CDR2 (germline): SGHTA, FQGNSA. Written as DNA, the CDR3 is TGTGCCAGCAGCTTGTCTAGCGGTGTCCAAGAGACCCAGTACTTC. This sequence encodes CASSLSSGVQETQYF.

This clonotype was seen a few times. CDR3 DNA sequence: TGTGCCAGCAGCTTGACCATGGGACAGCAAGAGACCCAGTACTTC. This encodes CASSLTMGQQETQYF. This chain links TRBV5-6 with TRBJ2-5; TRBD1 matches 7 bases. Germline V lookup: CDR1 SGHDT, CDR2 YYEEEE. V was pared by 1 base and J by 2 bases, with 5 bases of the junction left unmatched. The CDR3 has 15 residues.

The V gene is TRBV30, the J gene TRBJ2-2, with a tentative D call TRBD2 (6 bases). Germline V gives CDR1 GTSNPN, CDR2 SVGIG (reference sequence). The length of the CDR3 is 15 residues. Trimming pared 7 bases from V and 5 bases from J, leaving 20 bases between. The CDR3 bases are TGTGCCTTTAACACAGGAGCGGACTATACCGGGGAGCTGTTTTTT. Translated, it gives CAFNTGADYTGELFF. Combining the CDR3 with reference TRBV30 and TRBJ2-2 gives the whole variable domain SQTIHQWPATLVQPVGSPLSLECTVEGTSNPNLYWYRQAAGRGLQLLFYSVGIGQISSEVPQNLSASRPQDRQFILSSKKLLLSDSGFYLCAFNTGADYTGELFFGEGSRLTVL.

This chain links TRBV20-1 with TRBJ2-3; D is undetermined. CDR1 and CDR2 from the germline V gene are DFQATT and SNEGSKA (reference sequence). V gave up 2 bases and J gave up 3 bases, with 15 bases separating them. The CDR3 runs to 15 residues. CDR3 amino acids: CSARRSWRETDTQYF. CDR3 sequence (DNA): TGCAGTGCTAGAAGGTCCTGGAGAGAGACAGATACGCAGTATTTT.

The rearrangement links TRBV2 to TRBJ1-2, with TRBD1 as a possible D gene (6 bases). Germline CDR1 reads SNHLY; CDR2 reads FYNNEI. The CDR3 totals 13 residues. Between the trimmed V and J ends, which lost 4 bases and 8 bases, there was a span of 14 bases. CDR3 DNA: TGTGCCAGCAGTGGCAATGGGGGGCGCGGCTACACCTTC. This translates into CASSGNGGRGYTF.

CDR3 protein: CASRSPQSEAFF. Here the CDR3 DNA reads TGTGCCAGCAGATCTCCCCAAAGTGAAGCTTTCTTT. The V call is TRBV12-3 or TRBV12-4, the J call TRBJ1-1; D uncertain. This CDR3 is 12 amino acids long. V dropped 6 bases and J dropped 7 bases, with 12 bases sitting between them.